This TCR beta chain is from a study of T cells in Graves' hyperthyroidism and ophthalmopathy. General study results and limits: In the analysis, a 13 V-J model separated ophthalmopathy from stable hyperthyroidism.

This clonotype was observed at least ten times. Its matching antigen is unknown. Researchers amplified the TCR beta CDR3 regions from RNA transcripts. During a first-round RT-PCR of the TCR CDR3, the HTBI primer set was used. MiXCR was run by TCRdb on the multiplex PCR reads, yielding one entry per CDR3 protein. The table shows some 370,000 distinct CDR3 sequences, with around an eighth occurring only once. Germline assignment: CDR1 SGHRS and CDR2 YFSETQ. After removal of 6 bases from V and 2 bases from J, the junction contained 15 bases not matched to a gene. The CDR3 runs 17 residues. This rearrangement joins TRBV5-1 to TRBJ2-7; 9 nucleotides align to TRBD1. The sequencing sample was made of blood. The clonotype originates from a man aged 45-60 years with Graves' ophthalmopathy. This CDR3 reads CASTRGMTGTGPYEQYF. CDR3 bases: TGCGCCAGCACCCGTGGTATGACCGGGACAGGGCCCTACGAGCAGTACTTC.